What follows describes a single TCR beta chain. Its antigen is unidentified. The data originate from a study of OX40 agonist ivuxolimab in advanced cancers. Study information: A male proportion of approximately 83% was recorded, with mean age about 54 years and range about 23 to 90.

General study findings and limits: There was clonal expansion of CD4+ and CD8+ blood T cells by week 6 at 0.1 to 3.0 mg/kg. The mean number of expanded clones was higher in CD8+ T cells than in CD4+.

V was clipped by 4 bases and J by 2 bases; unmatched bases: 4. The CDR3 loop spans 15 amino acids. Germline V lookup: CDR1 MNHNS, CDR2 SASEGT. TCRdb's table, derived via immunoSEQ multiplex PCR, lists solely in-frame clones and lacks some. The table includes tens of thousands of clones, 88% detected once. The sequence was collected from an adult with an advanced solid tumor such as melanoma, head and neck, liver or kidney cancer. The chain is built from TRBV6-1 and TRBJ1-5, with 8 bases lining up with TRBD1. The specimen was CD4+ or CD8+ T cells sorted from blood, collected in a trial of the OX40 agonist ivuxolimab. CDR3 protein: CASSGTGRGNQPQHF. CDR3 nucleotide sequence: TGTGCCAGCAGTGGGACAGGGAGAGGCAATCAGCCCCAGCATTTT.